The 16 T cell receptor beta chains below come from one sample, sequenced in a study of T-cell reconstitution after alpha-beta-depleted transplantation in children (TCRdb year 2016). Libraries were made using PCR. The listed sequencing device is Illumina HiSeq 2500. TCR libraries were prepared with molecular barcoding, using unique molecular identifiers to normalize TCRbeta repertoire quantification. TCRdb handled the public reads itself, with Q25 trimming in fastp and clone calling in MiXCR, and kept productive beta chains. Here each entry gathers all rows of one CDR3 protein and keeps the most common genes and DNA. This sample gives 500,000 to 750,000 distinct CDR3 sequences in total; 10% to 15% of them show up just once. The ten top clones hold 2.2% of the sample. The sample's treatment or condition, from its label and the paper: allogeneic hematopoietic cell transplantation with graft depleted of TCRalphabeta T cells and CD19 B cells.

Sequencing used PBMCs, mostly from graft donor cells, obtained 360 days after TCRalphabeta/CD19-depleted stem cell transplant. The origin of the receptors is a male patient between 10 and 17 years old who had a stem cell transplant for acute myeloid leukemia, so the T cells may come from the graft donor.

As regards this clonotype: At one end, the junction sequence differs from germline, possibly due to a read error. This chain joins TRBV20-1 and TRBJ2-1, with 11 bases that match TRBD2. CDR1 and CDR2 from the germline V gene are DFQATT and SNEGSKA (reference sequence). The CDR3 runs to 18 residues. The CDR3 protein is CCARVFGIAGGRNNKQFF. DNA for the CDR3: TGCTGTGCTAGAGTGTTCGGAATAGCGGGAGGGAGGAACAATAAGCAGTTCTTC.

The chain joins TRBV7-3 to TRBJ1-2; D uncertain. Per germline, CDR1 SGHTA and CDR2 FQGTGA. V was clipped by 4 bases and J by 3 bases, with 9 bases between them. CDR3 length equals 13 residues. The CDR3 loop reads CASSYKPDYGYTF. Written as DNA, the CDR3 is TGTGCCAGCAGCTATAAGCCGGACTATGGCTACACCTTC.

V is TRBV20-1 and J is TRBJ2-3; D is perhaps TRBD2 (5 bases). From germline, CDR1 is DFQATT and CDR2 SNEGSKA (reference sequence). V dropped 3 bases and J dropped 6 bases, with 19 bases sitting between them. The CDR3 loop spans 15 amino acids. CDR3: CSARVLAGFHDTQYF. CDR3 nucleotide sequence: TGCAGTGCTAGGGTCCTAGCAGGTTTCCACGATACGCAGTATTTT.

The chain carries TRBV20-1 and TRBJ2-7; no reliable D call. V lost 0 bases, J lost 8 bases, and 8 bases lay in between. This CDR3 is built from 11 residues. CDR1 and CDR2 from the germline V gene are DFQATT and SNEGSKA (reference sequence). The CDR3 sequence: CSAREQIQQYF. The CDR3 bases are TGCAGTGCTAGAGAACAGATCCAGCAGTACTTC.

Here the CDR3 DNA reads TGTGCCAGCAGTGAAGGGACCAGGGAAGAGACCCAGTACTTC. It translates to CASSEGTREETQYF. The V gene is TRBV4-2, the J gene TRBJ2-5, with D perhaps assigned TRBD1 or TRBD2 (5 bases each). V was trimmed by 6 bases and J by 3 bases, leaving 14 bases between them. CDR1 and CDR2 from the germline V gene are LGHNA and YNFKEQ. The CDR3 has 14 amino acids.

The CDR3 reads CASSLSIGAGNEQYF. The CDR3 nucleotides read TGTGCCAGCAGCTTAAGTATCGGGGCAGGGAACGAGCAGTACTTC. J is TRBJ2-7 and V is TRBV7-3; D is tentatively TRBD1 or TRBD2 (5 bases each). CDR3 length equals 15 residues. CDR1 and CDR2 (germline): SGHTA, FQGTGA. Deletions cut 1 base from V and 5 bases from J, with 15 bases between.

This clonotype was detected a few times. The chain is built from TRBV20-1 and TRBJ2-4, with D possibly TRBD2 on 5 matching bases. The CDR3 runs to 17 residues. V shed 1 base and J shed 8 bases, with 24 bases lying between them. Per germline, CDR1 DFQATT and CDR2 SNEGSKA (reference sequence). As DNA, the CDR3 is TGCAGTGCTAGAGGGGAGAGGTCAGAGGCTCGCCGGGACATTCAGTACTTC. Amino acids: CSARGERSEARRDIQYF.

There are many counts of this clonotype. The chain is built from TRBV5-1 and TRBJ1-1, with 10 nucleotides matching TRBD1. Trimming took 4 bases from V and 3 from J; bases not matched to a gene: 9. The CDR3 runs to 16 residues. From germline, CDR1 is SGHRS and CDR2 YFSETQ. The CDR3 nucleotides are TGCGCCAGCAGCCTCGACAGGGGGCATAGGGACACTGAAGCTTTCTTT. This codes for CASSLDRGHRDTEAFF. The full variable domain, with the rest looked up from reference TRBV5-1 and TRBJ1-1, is KAGVTQTPRYLIKTRGQQVTLSCSPISGHRSVSWYQQTPGQGLQFLFEYFSETQRNKGNFPGRFSGRQFSNSRSEMNVSTLELGDSALYLCASSLDRGHRDTEAFFGQGTRLTVV.

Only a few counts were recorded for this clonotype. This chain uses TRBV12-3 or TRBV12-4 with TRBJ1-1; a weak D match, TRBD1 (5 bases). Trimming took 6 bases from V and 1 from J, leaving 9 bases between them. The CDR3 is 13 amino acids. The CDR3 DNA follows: TGTGCCAGCAGCGATACAGGGAACACTGAAGCTTTCTTT. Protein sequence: CASSDTGNTEAFF.

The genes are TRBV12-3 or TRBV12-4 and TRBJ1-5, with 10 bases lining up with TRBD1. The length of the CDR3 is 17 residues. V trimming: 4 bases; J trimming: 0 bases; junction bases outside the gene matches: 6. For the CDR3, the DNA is TGTGCCAGCAGTTCCCGACAGGGGGCTGATAGCAATCAGCCCCAGCATTTT. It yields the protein CASSSRQGADSNQPQHF.

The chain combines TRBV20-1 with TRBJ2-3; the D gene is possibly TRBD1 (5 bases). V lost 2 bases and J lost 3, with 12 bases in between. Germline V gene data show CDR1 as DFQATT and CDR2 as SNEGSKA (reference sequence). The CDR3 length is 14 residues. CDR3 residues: CSARTWGATDTQYF. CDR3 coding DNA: TGCAGTGCTAGAACGTGGGGCGCGACAGATACGCAGTATTTT.

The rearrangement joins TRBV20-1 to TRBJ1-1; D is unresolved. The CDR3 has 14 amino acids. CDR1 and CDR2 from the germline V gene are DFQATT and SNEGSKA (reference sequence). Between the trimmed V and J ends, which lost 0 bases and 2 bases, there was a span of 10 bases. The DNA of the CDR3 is TGCAGTGCTAGAGATCGTGCAGATAACACTGAAGCTTTCTTT. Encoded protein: CSARDRADNTEAFF.

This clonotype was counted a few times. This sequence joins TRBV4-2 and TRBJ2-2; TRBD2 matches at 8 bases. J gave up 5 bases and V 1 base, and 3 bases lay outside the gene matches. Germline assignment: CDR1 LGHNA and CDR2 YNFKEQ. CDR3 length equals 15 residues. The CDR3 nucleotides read TGTGCCAGCAGCCAAGTGACGGGAGGGACCGGGGAGCTGTTTTTT. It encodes CASSQVTGGTGELFF.

CDR3 sequence reads: CASRTSTGRLFF. The CDR3 coding sequence is TGTGCCAGCAGAACCTCCACGGGGAGGCTGTTTTTT. V gene TRBV2 combines with J gene TRBJ2-2, with TRBD2 as a possible D gene (5 bases). Trimming cost V 6 bases and J 13 bases, with 15 bases left between them. In germline, CDR1 is SNHLY, CDR2 FYNNEI. This CDR3 spans 12 amino acids.

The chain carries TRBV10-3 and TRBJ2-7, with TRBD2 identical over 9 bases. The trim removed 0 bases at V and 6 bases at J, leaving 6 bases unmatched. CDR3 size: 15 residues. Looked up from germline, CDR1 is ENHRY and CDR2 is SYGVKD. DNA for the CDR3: TGTGCCATCAGTGAGTCGAGCGGGAGGCTGATCGAGCAGTACTTC. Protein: CAISESSGRLIEQYF.

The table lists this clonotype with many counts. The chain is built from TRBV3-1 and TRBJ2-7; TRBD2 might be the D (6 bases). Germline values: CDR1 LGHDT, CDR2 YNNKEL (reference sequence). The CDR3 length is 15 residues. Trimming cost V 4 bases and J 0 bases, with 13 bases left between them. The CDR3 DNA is TGTGCCAGCAGCCTCCGGGACGGGAGCTCCTACGAGCAGTACTTC. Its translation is CASSLRDGSSYEQYF.